This record looks at one TCR beta chain sequence and its context. Relative to the germline gene, one junction end is altered; a read error may explain this. Other DNA sequences in this specimen translate into the identical CDR3. The data were taken from a study of shared T cell receptors in the human thymus. The CDR3 covers 22 residues. Looked up from germline, CDR1 is MDHEN and CDR2 is SYDVKM. The repertoire was sequenced with immunoSEQ multiplex PCR; TCRdb's copy has only in-frame clones and lacks some. Of 500,000 to 850,000 clones listed, more than 75% are singletons. This sample was shared with a second study, whose subject was human thymus T cells. That source reports: Immunologically healthy infants in Finland undergoing congenital heart defect surgery were the donors.

This clonotype was sampled from a boy younger than two with a congenital heart defect. Sequences were obtained from thymocytes. The chain recombines TRBV28 with TRBJ1-6; 7 positions match TRBD1. The CDR3 is CASSSIMTGTIRSRSYNSPLHF. DNA for the CDR3: TGTGCCAGCAGCTCAATCATGACAGGGACCATTCGTTCTCGCTCCTATAATTCCCCCCTCCACTTT.